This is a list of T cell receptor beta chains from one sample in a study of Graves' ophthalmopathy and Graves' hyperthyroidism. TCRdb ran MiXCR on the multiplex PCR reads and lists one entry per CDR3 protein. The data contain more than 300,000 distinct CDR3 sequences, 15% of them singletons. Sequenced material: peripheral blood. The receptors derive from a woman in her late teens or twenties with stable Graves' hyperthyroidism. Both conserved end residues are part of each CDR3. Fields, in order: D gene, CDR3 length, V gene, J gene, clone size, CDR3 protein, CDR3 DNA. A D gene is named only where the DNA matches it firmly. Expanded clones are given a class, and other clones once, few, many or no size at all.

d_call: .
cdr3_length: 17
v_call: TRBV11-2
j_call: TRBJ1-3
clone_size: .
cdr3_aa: CASSLDSGGISGNTIYF
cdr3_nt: TGTGCCAGCAGTCTTGATAGTGGGGGCATCTCTGGAAACACCATATATTTT

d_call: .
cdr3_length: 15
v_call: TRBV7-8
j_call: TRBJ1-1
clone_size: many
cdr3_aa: CASSLRHNLNTEAFF
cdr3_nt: TGTGCCAGCAGCTTAAGACACAACCTGAACACTGAAGCTTTCTTT

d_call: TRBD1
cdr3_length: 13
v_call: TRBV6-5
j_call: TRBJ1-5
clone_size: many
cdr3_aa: CASGQGGNQPQHF
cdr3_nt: TGTGCCAGCGGTCAGGGGGGCAATCAGCCCCAGCATTTT

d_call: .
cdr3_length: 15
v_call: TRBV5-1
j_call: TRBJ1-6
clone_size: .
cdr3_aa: CASSLEGGYNSPLHF
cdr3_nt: TGCGCCAGCAGCTTGGAGGGAGGATATAATTCACCCCTCCACTTT

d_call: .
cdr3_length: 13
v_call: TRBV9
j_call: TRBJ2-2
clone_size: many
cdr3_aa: CASAYRADGELFF
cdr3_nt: TGTGCCAGTGCTTACAGGGCAGACGGGGAGCTGTTTTTT

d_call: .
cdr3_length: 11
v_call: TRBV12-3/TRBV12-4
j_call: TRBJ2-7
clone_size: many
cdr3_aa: CASNNGYEQYF
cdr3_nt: TGTGCCAGCAACAACGGCTACGAGCAGTACTTC

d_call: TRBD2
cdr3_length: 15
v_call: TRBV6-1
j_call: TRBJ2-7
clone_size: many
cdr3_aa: CASRGLAGDSYEQYF
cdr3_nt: TGTGCCAGCAGGGGACTAGCGGGGGACTCCTACGAGCAGTACTTC

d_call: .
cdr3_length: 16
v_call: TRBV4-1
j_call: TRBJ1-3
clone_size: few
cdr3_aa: CASSYPKGSSGNTIYF
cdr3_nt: TGCGCCAGCAGCTACCCCAAGGGGTCTTCTGGAAACACCATATATTTT

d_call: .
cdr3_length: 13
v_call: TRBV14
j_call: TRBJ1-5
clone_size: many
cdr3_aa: CASSVGLNQPQHF
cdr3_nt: TGTGCCAGCAGTGTAGGGCTCAATCAGCCCCAGCATTTT

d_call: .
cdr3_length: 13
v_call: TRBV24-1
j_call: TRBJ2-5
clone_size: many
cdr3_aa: CATTPRYQETQYF
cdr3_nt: TGTGCCACCACCCCCAGGTACCAAGAGACCCAGTACTTC

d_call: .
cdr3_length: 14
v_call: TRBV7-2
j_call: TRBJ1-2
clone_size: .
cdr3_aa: CASSLVRRTYGYTF
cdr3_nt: TGTGCCAGCAGCTTAGTTCGGCGGACCTATGGCTACACCTTC

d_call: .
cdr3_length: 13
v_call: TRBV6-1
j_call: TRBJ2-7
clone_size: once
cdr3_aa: CVSSDRTAKEQYF
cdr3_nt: TGTGTCAGCAGTGATCGGACGGCTAAAGAGCAGTACTTC

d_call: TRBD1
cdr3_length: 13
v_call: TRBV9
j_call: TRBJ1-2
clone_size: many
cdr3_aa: CASSVGTGGDYTF
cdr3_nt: TGTGCCAGCAGCGTAGGAACAGGGGGCGACTACACCTTC

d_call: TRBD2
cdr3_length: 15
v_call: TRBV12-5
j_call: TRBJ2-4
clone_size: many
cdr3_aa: CASGRTSESKNIQYF
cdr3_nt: TGTGCTAGTGGTCGGACTAGCGAGTCCAAAAACATTCAGTACTTC

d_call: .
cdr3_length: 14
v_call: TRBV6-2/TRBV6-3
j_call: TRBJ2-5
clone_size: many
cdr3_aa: CASSYAGRPETQYF
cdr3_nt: TGTGCCAGCAGTTATGCAGGGCGCCCGGAGACCCAGTACTTC

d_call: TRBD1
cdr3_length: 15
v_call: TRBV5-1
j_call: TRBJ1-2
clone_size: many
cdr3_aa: CASSPTGTVVQGYTF
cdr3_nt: TGCGCCAGCAGCCCTACCGGGACAGTGGTTCAGGGCTACACCTTC

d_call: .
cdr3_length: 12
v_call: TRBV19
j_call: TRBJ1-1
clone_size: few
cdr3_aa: CASARENTEAFF
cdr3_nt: TGTGCCAGTGCTAGGGAGAACACTGAAGCTTTCTTT

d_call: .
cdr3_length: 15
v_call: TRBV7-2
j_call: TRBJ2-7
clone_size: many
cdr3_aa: CASSNHRVSSYEQYF
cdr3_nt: TGTGCCAGCAGCAATCACAGGGTAAGCTCCTACGAGCAGTACTTC

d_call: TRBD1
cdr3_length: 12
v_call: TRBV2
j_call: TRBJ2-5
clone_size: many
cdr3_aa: CASKGQAETQYF
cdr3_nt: TGTGCCAGCAAAGGACAGGCAGAGACCCAGTACTTC